Listed below are T cell receptor beta chains from one sample, sequenced in a study of Tregs in tolerant kidney transplant recipients. The data were produced by immunoSEQ multiplex PCR, yet TCRdb's version contains in-frame clones alone and is incomplete. The table has tens of thousands of clones, about 89% seen once. Source: CD4+ T cells from blood, taken before the transplant. The receptors here all came from a human donor who received a combined kidney and bone marrow transplant. Each CDR3 is given with its conserved first and last residue. The order of the fields is V gene, clone size, J gene, D gene, CDR3 protein, CDR3 DNA. A D gene is named only where the DNA matches it firmly. For some rows the clone size is stated as once, few or many, or as a class when expanded; others skip it.

>TRBV19|.|TRBJ2-2|TRBD1
CASRPRQGKDTGELFF
TGTGCCAGTAGACCCAGACAGGGAAAGGACACCGGGGAGCTGTTTTTT
>TRBV27|.|TRBJ1-2|TRBD1
CASGRLGQEHNYGYTF
TGTGCCAGCGGTCGCTTAGGACAGGAGCATAACTATGGCTACACCTTC
>TRBV19|.|TRBJ1-4|TRBD1
CASSVQGSSNEKLFF
TGTGCCAGTAGTGTACAGGGGTCCTCTAATGAAAAACTGTTTTTT
>TRBV6-5|.|TRBJ2-7|.
CASRLKTGATYEQYF
TGTGCCAGCAGACTGAAAACAGGAGCTACCTACGAGCAGTACTTC
>TRBV4-3|.|TRBJ1-2|TRBD1
CASSQQQGITGYTF
TGCGCCAGCAGCCAGCAACAGGGGATAACTGGCTACACCTTC
>TRBV27|.|TRBJ1-2|TRBD1
CASSKEQGTYGYTF
TGTGCCAGCAGTAAAGAACAGGGGACCTATGGCTACACCTTC
>TRBV2|.|TRBJ2-7|TRBD1
CASTGQGPSYEQYF
TGTGCCAGCACGGGACAGGGTCCCTCCTACGAGCAGTACTTC
>TRBV28|.|TRBJ2-7|.
CASSSRGISYEQYF
TGTGCCAGCAGTTCGCGGGGCATCTCCTACGAGCAGTACTTC
>TRBV5-4|.|TRBJ2-3|.
CASRAGHRTSADTQYF
TGTGCCAGCAGAGCGGGACATCGAACCTCCGCAGATACGCAGTATTTT
>TRBV6-5|medium-sized|TRBJ2-2|.
CASSYYRGTGELFF
TGTGCCAGCAGTTACTATCGGGGAACCGGGGAGCTGTTTTTT
>TRBV11-3|.|TRBJ2-3|.
CASSLGGTDTQYF
TGTGCCAGCAGCTTAGGCGGGACAGATACGCAGTATTTT
>TRBV5-1|.|TRBJ2-3|TRBD2
CASSLHVSGRNTDTQYF
TGCGCCAGCAGCTTGCATGTAAGCGGGAGGAATACAGATACGCAGTATTTT
>TRBV28|.|TRBJ1-2|.
CASSLGRVNSYTF
TGTGCCAGCAGTTTGGGCAGGGTAAATAGCTACACCTTC
>TRBV2|.|TRBJ1-1|TRBD1
CASNRDRGKAFF
TGTGCCAGCAACCGGGACAGGGGGAAAGCTTTCTTT
>TRBV4-2|once|TRBJ2-5|.
CASSTGGNQETQYF
TGTGCCAGCAGTACCGGCGGGAACCAAGAGACCCAGTACTTC
>TRBV5-1|.|TRBJ2-4|TRBD1
CASSPRQGSKNIQYF
TGCGCCAGCAGCCCAAGACAGGGGTCCAAAAACATTCAGTACTTC
>TRBV30|.|TRBJ2-7|.
CAWSRQVSNEQYF
TGTGCCTGGAGTAGACAGGTCTCGAACGAGCAGTACTTC
>TRBV4-1|.|TRBJ2-7|TRBD2
CASSRHTSGGYEQYF
TGCGCCAGCAGCCGCCACACTAGCGGAGGCTACGAGCAGTACTTC
>TRBV7-2|.|TRBJ2-3|TRBD1
CASSETGTGSFLDTDTQYF
TGTGCCAGCAGCGAGACCGGGACAGGGAGTTTTTTGGACACAGATACGCAGTATTTT
>TRBV18|.|TRBJ1-1|TRBD1
CASSPGQGAIDTEAFF
TGTGCCAGCTCACCTGGACAGGGGGCTATTGACACTGAAGCTTTCTTT
>TRBV27|.|TRBJ2-1|TRBD1
CASSPTETGYYNEQFF
TGTGCCAGCAGTCCTACTGAGACAGGGTACTACAATGAGCAGTTCTTC
>TRBV18|.|TRBJ2-4|.
CASSPAGDLDIQYF
TGTGCCAGCTCACCGGCAGGGGACCTTGACATTCAGTACTTC
>TRBV28|.|TRBJ2-7|.
CASSLPLYEQYF
TGTGCCAGCAGTTTACCCCTCTACGAGCAGTACTTC
>TRBV5-4|.|TRBJ2-1|TRBD2
CASAWAGARSYNEQFF
TGTGCCAGCGCCTGGGCGGGAGCTAGATCCTACAATGAGCAGTTCTTC
>TRBV5-1|.|TRBJ2-7|TRBD2
CASSLGASGAYEQYF
TGCGCCAGCAGCTTGGGAGCTAGCGGTGCCTACGAGCAGTACTTC
>TRBV6-5|.|TRBJ1-5|TRBD1
CASRKGQGSIQPQHF
TGTGCCAGCAGAAAGGGACAGGGGTCGATTCAGCCCCAGCATTTT
>TRBV4-2|.|TRBJ2-3|.
CASSRTTDTDTQYF
TGTGCCAGCAGCCGGACTACTGACACAGATACGCAGTATTTT
>TRBV6-5|.|TRBJ2-7|TRBD2
CASRLGLAGDYEQYF
TGTGCCAGCAGGTTGGGACTAGCGGGAGACTACGAGCAGTACTTC
>TRBV5-1|.|TRBJ2-1|TRBD2
CASSFRGTGGNEQFF
TGCGCCAGCAGCTTTCGCGGGACCGGGGGGAATGAGCAGTTCTTC
>TRBV5-1|.|TRBJ1-4|TRBD1
CASSFVPGQENEKLFF
TGCGCCAGCAGCTTCGTACCGGGACAGGAGAATGAAAAACTGTTTTTT
>TRBV11-2|.|TRBJ2-7|TRBD1
CASSPTGILYEQYF
TGTGCCAGCAGCCCGACAGGGATCCTATACGAGCAGTACTTC
>TRBV9|.|TRBJ2-2|TRBD2
CASSVGGSGINTGELFF
TGTGCCAGCAGCGTAGGAGGTAGCGGGATAAACACCGGGGAGCTGTTTTTT
>TRBV11-2|.|TRBJ2-7|.
CASSSAWETSYEQYF
TGTGCCAGCAGCTCCGCGTGGGAGACATCCTACGAGCAGTACTTC
>TRBV10-3|once|TRBJ2-7|.
CAISQGIGRVIYEQYF
TGTGCCATCAGTCAGGGGATTGGCAGGGTCATTTACGAGCAGTACTTC
>TRBV18|.|TRBJ1-4|TRBD1
CASSRQGAAEKLFF
TGTGCCAGCTCAAGACAGGGGGCGGCTGAAAAACTGTTTTTT
>TRBV30|.|TRBJ1-2|.
CAWSQLRGYGYTF
TGTGCCTGGAGTCAGCTTCGCGGCTATGGCTACACCTTC
>TRBV4-2|few|TRBJ2-3|TRBD2
CASSQARGEHKSTDTQYF
TGTGCCAGCAGCCAAGCCCGGGGGGAACACAAAAGCACAGATACGCAGTATTTT
>TRBV28|.|TRBJ2-7|.
CASSLSVQVKEQYF
TGTGCCAGCAGTTTAAGTGTACAGGTTAAAGAGCAGTACTTC
>TRBV28|.|TRBJ1-5|.
CASSRTQGTSNQPQHF
TGTGCCAGCAGTCGCACCCAGGGGACTAGCAATCAGCCCCAGCATTTT
>TRBV11-3|.|TRBJ2-7|.
CASSPGLAATYEQYF
TGTGCCAGCAGCCCCGGGTTAGCGGCTACCTACGAGCAGTACTTC
>TRBV28|.|TRBJ1-1|.
CASSFGGYLPEAFF
TGTGCCAGCAGTTTTGGGGGGTATTTGCCAGAAGCTTTCTTT
>TRBV28|.|TRBJ2-5|TRBD1
CASKKPPGQVGQETQYF
TGTGCCAGCAAAAAACCACCGGGACAGGTGGGACAAGAGACCCAGTACTTC
>TRBV27|few|TRBJ1-2|TRBD1
CASSYRDRGGYTF
TGTGCCAGCAGTTATCGGGACAGGGGGGGCTACACCTTC
>TRBV2|.|TRBJ2-1|TRBD2
CASRALAGVANEQFF
TGTGCCAGCAGAGCGCTAGCGGGAGTGGCCAATGAGCAGTTCTTC